The 25 T cell receptor beta chains in this list originate from one sample, sequenced in a study of tumor and adjacent non-tumor tissue in lung cancer. A modified ARM-PCR protocol with three rounds of nested PCR amplified TCRbeta. TCRdb used MiXCR to reprocess the multiplex PCR reads, holding one entry per CDR3 protein. Of 90,000 to 100,000 distinct CDR3 sequences detected, 80% appear once; the ten largest clones hold about 30%. RNA was extracted from bulk tissue without any cell sorting. More than 3 cm separated this lung sample from the edge of the tumor. Sequencing was performed on distant non-tumor lung tissue. The source is a man in his sixties with small cell lung cancer.

Points on this clonotype: An end of the junction does not agree with germline; a read error may underlie this. The chain couples TRBV6-5 to TRBJ2-1; TRBD2 agrees at 9 bases. Germline CDR1 MNHEY, CDR2 SVGAGI. This CDR3 is built from 17 residues. CDR3 nucleotide sequence: TGTGCCAGCAATTACTCGATCTGGGGACTAGCTGACAATAAGCAGTTCTTC. This encodes CASNYSIWGLADNKQFF.

This clonotype was seen only once. The CDR3: CAGEGGTKNEQYF. CDR3 nucleotide sequence: TGTGCCGGAGAAGGGGGGACAAAAAACGAGCAGTACTTC. The gene calls are TRBV30 and TRBJ2-7, with D perhaps TRBD1 or TRBD2 (6 bases each). Germline V gene lookup returns CDR1 GTSNPN and CDR2 SVGIG (reference sequence). The CDR3 is made up of 13 amino acids. The V and J ends lost 8 bases and 5 bases respectively, with 19 bases between them.

The DNA of the CDR3 is TGCGCCAGCGGCTCCGGGACTAGCGGGACCACCGGGGAGCTGTTTTTT. As protein: CASGSGTSGTTGELFF. This chain uses TRBV5-1 with TRBJ2-2; the match to TRBD2 covers 13 bases. The junction had 7 bases not matched to a gene; V was cut back by 7 bases and J by 4 bases. The CDR3 extends over 16 amino acids. Germline-derived CDR1 and CDR2 are SGHRS and YFSETQ.

This clonotype was seen just once. A much larger clonotype is one base distant, so this may be a read error. The chain is built from TRBV5-1 and TRBJ2-3; TRBD2 matches 8 bases. The V gene's germline CDR1 is SGHRS and CDR2 YFSETQ. The CDR3 contains 17 residues. The ends lost 4 bases at V and 7 bases at J; junction bases unmatched: 17. CDR3 bases: TGCGCCAGCAGCCCCCAATCCGTCCTAGCGGGTGGGAATACGCAGTATTTT. Translation gives CASSPQSVLAGGNTQYF.

Notes on this clonotype: One end of the junction does not line up with germline, which may come from a read error. V usage is TRBV12-5 and J usage is TRBJ2-5; D is possibly TRBD2 (6 bases). This CDR3 has 15 residues. Germline CDR1 is LGHNT and CDR2 is FRNRAP. CDR3 DNA sequence: TGTGATAGTGGTCTTGGGAGGAGCGAACAAGAGACCCAGTACTTC. As protein: CDSGLGRSEQETQYF. The entire variable domain, with the rest obtained from reference TRBV12-5 and TRBJ2-5, is as follows: DARVTQTPRHKVTEMGQEVTMRCQPILGHNTVFWYRQTMMQGLELLAYFRNRAPLDDSGMPKDRFSAEMPDATLATLKIQPSEPRDSAVYFCDSGLGRSEQETQYFGPGTRLLVL.

A word on this clonotype: At one of its ends the junction is not consistent with the germline gene, which may arise from a read error. The J gene is TRBJ2-4, the V gene TRBV5-6, with a weak D call TRBD1 (7 bases). This CDR3 has 18 amino acids. Germline-derived CDR1 and CDR2 are SGHDT and YYEEEE. The CDR3 bases are TGTGCCAGCAGCTTACGTCCCCTCGGCGGGACAGTGAGAAACATTCTGTACTTC. It specifies CASSLRPLGGTVRNILYF.

Worth noting for this clonotype: Relative to the germline gene, one junction end is altered; a read error may explain this. The CDR3 DNA reads as TGCGCCAGCAACCAAGGTCGGCCTAGTGGACAAGAGACCCAGTACTTC. Residues: CASNQGRPSGQETQYF. The chain recombines TRBV4-1 with TRBJ2-5; unclear D gene. Germline V CDR1 and CDR2: MGHRA, YSYEKL. This CDR3 has 16 residues.

This clonotype is a singleton in its sample. The rearrangement uses TRBV6-5 and TRBJ1-1, with no clear D. V was trimmed by 2 bases and J by 5 bases, leaving 12 bases between them. The CDR3 totals 14 residues. In germline, CDR1 is MNHEY, CDR2 SVGAGI. Here the CDR3 reads CASSYGRLGTEAFF. The CDR3 DNA follows: TGTGCCAGCAGTTACGGAAGGCTTGGGACTGAAGCTTTCTTT.

About this clonotype itself: The conserved closing phenylalanine or tryptophan is absent in this CDR3, likely reflecting a read error. The rearrangement links TRBV29-1 to TRBJ2-2; TRBD1 matches at 8 bases. The ends lost 6 bases at V and 5 bases at J; junction bases unmatched: 8. Germline V gene lookup returns CDR1 SQVTM and CDR2 ANQGSEA. CDR3 size: 14 residues. DNA for the CDR3: TGCAGCGTCCCAGGACAGGGAGATACCGGGGAGCTGTTTGTT. This translates into CSVPGQGDTGELFV.

Worth noting for this clonotype: The germline gene is not matched at one end of the junction; a read error may be the cause. This chain connects TRBV4-1 to TRBJ2-2; 12 nucleotides match TRBD2. This CDR3 contains 17 residues. CDR1 and CDR2 (germline): MGHRA, YSYEKL. The CDR3 reads CDSSSRTSGTNIRELFF. The CDR3 coding sequence is TGCGACAGCAGCTCCCGGACTAGCGGGACGAACATCCGGGAGCTGTTTTTT.

This clonotype was counted a single time. The V call is TRBV29-1, the J call TRBJ1-2; 11 bases match TRBD1. The CDR3 contains 14 residues. The V gene's germline CDR1 is SQVTM and CDR2 ANQGSEA. V shed 0 bases, J shed 11 bases, and the junction held 8 bases outside the gene matches. CDR3 protein: CSVEDQDRGLDYTF. CDR3 nucleotides: TGCAGCGTTGAAGATCAGGACAGGGGGCTTGATTACACCTTC.

Remarks on this clonotype: At one end the junction does not follow the germline gene, possibly because of a read error. The chain employs TRBV11-2 and TRBJ2-1; D is perhaps TRBD2 (6 bases). Germline CDR1 and CDR2: SGHAT and FQNNGV. The CDR3 spans 15 residues. The CDR3 DNA reads as TGTGCTAGCAGCTTAGTGGTGCGGGATCACGGTGAGCAGTTCTTC. Translation: CASSLVVRDHGEQFF.

With respect to this clonotype: At one of its ends the junction is not consistent with the germline gene, which may arise from a read error. CDR3 coding DNA: TGCGCCAGCACCTTGGGGGCCCCGATAGCCAATGAGCAGTTCTTC. Translating gives CASTLGAPIANEQFF. This rearrangement joins TRBV5-1 to TRBJ2-1; weak D call: TRBD1 (6 bases). Germline-derived CDR1 and CDR2 are SGHRS and YFSETQ. The length of the CDR3 is 15 residues.

In the case of this clonotype: An end of the junction does not agree with germline; a read error may underlie this. This rearrangement joins TRBV6-5 to TRBJ2-5, with D maybe TRBD2 (6 bases). The CDR3 is made up of 13 amino acids. Germline-derived CDR1 and CDR2 are MNHEY and SVGAGI. CDR3 nucleotide sequence: TGTGCCAGCAGTTACGCCGGGAGAGAGACCGAGTACTTC. It encodes CASSYAGRETEYF.

In regard to this clonotype: The CDR3 ends on some other residue instead of the conserved phenylalanine or tryptophan, so this is likely a read error. The chain links TRBV5-6 to TRBJ2-3, with D unresolved. The CDR3 sequence is 14 residues long. Between the trimmed V and J ends, which lost 4 bases and 5 bases, there was a span of 14 bases. The germline V gene has CDR1 SGHDT and CDR2 YYEEEE. This CDR3 reads CASSLGRLVDTQYL. As DNA, the CDR3 is TGTGCCAGCAGCCTGGGTCGATTGGTAGATACGCAGTATCTT.

This clonotype appeared many times. The chain has TRBV20-1 and TRBJ2-3, with TRBD2 matching over 9 bases. Trimming took 1 base from V and 0 from J; bases not matched to a gene: 17. Germline V gives CDR1 DFQATT, CDR2 SNEGSKA (reference sequence). This CDR3 comprises 20 residues. The CDR3 region is CSARAEWSAGGGESTDTQYF. As DNA, the CDR3 is TGCAGTGCTAGAGCAGAATGGAGCGCGGGAGGGGGGGAAAGCACAGATACGCAGTATTTT.

Note on this clonotype: A junction boundary mismatches the germline segment, possibly from a read error. The V and J genes are TRBV29-1 and TRBJ1-1, with D perhaps TRBD1 (5 bases). This CDR3 is 13 amino acids long. Looked up from germline, CDR1 is SQVTM and CDR2 is ANQGSEA. CDR3 sequence reads: CSDDFREGTEALF. CDR3 bases: TGCAGCGATGACTTCAGGGAGGGGACTGAAGCTCTCTTT.

This clonotype came up many times. This sequence joins TRBV12-3 or TRBV12-4 and TRBJ2-1, with 8 bases identical to TRBD1. CDR3 length: 13 amino acids. V dropped 6 bases and J dropped 9; count of bases not matched to a gene: 7. In DNA form, the CDR3 reads TGTGCCAGCAGCCGGGGAACAGGGGGTGAGCAGTTCTTC. Translation: CASSRGTGGEQFF.

About this clonotype itself: The junction differs from germline at one of its ends, possibly a read error. This chain uses TRBV20-1 with TRBJ1-6; 7 nucleotides line up with TRBD1. The germline CDR1 and CDR2 sequences are DFQATT and SNEGSKA (reference sequence). CDR3 length equals 16 residues. The CDR3 bases are TGCAGTACTAGATCCCCCCCGGGGACAGCCGGGCCACCCCTCCACTTT. It is translated as CSTRSPPGTAGPPLHF.

On this clonotype: A junction end diverges from the germline sequence, so it may reflect a read error. The V and J genes are TRBV4-2 and TRBJ2-2; 7 nucleotides agree with TRBD2. This CDR3 comprises 15 residues. CDR1 is LGHNA, CDR2 YNFKEQ, per germline. The CDR3 protein is CASILARDDGGELSF. CDR3 nucleotide sequence: TGTGCCAGCATACTAGCGAGAGATGATGGCGGGGAGCTGTCTTTT.

This clonotype has a single count. A read error may account for a junction end that differs from germline. The V call is TRBV5-5, the J call TRBJ2-1; 13 nucleotides agree with TRBD2. Germline V CDR1 and CDR2: SGHKS, YYEKEE (reference sequence). This CDR3 region has 20 residues. The CDR3 region is CASRPGTSGTLLSRENEQSF. The CDR3 bases are TGTGCCAGCAGACCTGGGACTAGCGGGACCCTTTTGTCCCGGGAGAATGAGCAGTCCTTC.

This CDR3 reads CASSYLTVVNTYEQYV. CDR3 nucleotide sequence: TGTGCCAGCAGTTACTTGACCGTAGTGAACACCTACGAGCAGTACGTC. This chain joins TRBV6-2 or TRBV6-3 and TRBJ2-7; no definite D call. Germline loops: CDR1 MNHEY, CDR2 SVGEGT. The CDR3 covers 16 residues. Trimming pared 1 base from V and 2 bases from J, leaving 15 bases between.

This clonotype occurred once. A much larger clone lies a single base off, so this may be a read error. The chain recombines TRBV20-1 with TRBJ2-2; 12 bases map to TRBD1. The germline V gene encodes CDR1 DFQATT and CDR2 SNEGSKA (reference sequence). The CDR3 runs 15 residues. The CDR3 loop reads CSALSGQGASGELLF. The CDR3 nucleotides read TGCAGTGCCCTTTCGGGACAGGGGGCTAGCGGGGAGCTGTTATTT.

This clonotype was counted many times. The V and J genes are TRBV28 and TRBJ2-2; TRBD1 is a possible D gene (6 bases). Germline CDR1 is MDHEN and CDR2 is SYDVKM. With 4 bases removed from V and 7 bases from J, the gap between germline ends came to 16 bases. The CDR3 has 15 amino acids. For the CDR3, the DNA is TGTGCCAGCAGTTCGGTTGGGGGCGGAAGCGGGGAGCTGTTTTTT. This translates into CASSSVGGGSGELFF.

With respect to this clonotype: The junction and the germline gene differ at one end; a read error may be behind it. The chain employs TRBV10-3 and TRBJ2-1; D might be TRBD1 or TRBD2, each matching 5 bases. Germline V CDR1 and CDR2: ENHRY, SYGVKD. The CDR3 loop spans 13 amino acids. CDR3 in amino acids: CTISEGIPGEQSF. CDR3 in DNA: TGTACCATCAGTGAGGGGATCCCCGGGGAGCAGTCCTTC.